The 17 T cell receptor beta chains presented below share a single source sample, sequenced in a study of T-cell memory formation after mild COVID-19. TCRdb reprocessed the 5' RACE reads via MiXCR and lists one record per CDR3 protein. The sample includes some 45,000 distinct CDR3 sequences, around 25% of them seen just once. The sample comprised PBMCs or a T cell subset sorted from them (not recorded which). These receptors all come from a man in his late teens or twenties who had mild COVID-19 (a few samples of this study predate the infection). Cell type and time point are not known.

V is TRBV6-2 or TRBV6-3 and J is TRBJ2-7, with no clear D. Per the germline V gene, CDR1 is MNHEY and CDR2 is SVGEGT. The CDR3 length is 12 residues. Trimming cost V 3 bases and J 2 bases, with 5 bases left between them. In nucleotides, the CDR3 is TGTGCCAGCAGTTATAACACCTACGAGCAGTACGTC. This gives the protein CASSYNTYEQYV.

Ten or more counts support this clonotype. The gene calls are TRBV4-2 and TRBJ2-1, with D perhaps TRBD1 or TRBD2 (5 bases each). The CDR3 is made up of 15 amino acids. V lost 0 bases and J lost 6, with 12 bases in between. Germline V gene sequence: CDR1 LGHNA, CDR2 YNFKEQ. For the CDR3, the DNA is TGTGCCAGCAGCCAAGATATGGGGGAAGGCAATGAGCAGTTCTTC. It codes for CASSQDMGEGNEQFF.

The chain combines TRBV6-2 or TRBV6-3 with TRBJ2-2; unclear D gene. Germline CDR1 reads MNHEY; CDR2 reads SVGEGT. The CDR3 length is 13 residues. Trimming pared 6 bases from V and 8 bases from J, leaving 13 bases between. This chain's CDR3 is CASSLTYGGELFF. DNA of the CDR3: TGTGCCAGCAGCCTAACATATGGTGGGGAGCTGTTTTTT.

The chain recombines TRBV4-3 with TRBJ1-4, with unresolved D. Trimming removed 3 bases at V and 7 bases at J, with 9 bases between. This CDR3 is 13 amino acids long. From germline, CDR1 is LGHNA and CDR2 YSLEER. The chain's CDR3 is CASSQGGSEKLFF. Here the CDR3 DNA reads TGCGCCAGCAGCCAGGGTGGTTCTGAAAAACTGTTTTTT.

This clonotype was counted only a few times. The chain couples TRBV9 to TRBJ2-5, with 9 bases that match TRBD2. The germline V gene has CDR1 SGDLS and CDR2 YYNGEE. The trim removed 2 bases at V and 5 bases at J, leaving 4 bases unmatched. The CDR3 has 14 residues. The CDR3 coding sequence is TGTGCCAGCAGCGTCCTAGCGGGGCGGGAGACCCAGTACTTC. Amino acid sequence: CASSVLAGRETQYF.

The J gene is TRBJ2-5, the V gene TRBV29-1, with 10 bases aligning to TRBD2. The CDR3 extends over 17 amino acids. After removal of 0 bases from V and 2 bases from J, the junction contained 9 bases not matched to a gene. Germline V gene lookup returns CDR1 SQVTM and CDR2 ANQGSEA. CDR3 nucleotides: TGCAGCGTTGAAGATGGCGGCCTAGCGGGGGAGCAAGAGACCCAGTACTTC. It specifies CSVEDGGLAGEQETQYF.

The CDR3 is CATSTRTGGRNEQFF. CDR3 sequence (DNA): TGTGCCACCAGCACTAGGACAGGGGGCCGGAATGAGCAGTTCTTC. The V and J genes are TRBV15 and TRBJ2-1; 11 nucleotides align to TRBD1. Per germline, CDR1 LNHNV and CDR2 YYDKDF (reference sequence). V lost 4 bases to trimming and J lost 7 bases; unmatched junction nucleotides: 6. The CDR3 contains 15 residues.

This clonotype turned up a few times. CDR3 in DNA: TGTGCCAGCAGTTTAGCGGCGGGACGCCGGGATACGCAGTATTTT. This translates into CASSLAAGRRDTQYF. The chain uses TRBV27 and TRBJ2-3, with a weak D call TRBD2 (6 bases). This CDR3 spans 15 amino acids. The V and J ends lost 2 bases and 6 bases respectively, with 15 bases between them. CDR1 is MNHEY, CDR2 SMNVEV, per germline (reference sequence).

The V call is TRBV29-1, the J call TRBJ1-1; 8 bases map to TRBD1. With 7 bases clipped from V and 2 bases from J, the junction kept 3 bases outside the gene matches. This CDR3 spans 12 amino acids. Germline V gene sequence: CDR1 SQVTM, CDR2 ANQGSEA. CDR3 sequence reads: CSAQGANTEAFF. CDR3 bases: TGCAGCGCTCAGGGGGCTAACACTGAAGCTTTCTTT.

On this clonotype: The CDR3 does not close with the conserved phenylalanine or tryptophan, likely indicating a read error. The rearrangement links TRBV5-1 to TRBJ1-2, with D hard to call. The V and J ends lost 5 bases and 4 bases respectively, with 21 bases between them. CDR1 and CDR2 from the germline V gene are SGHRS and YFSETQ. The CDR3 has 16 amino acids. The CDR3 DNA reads TGCGCCAGCAGTCCTGGATGGCGCTCAAACACCTATGGCTACACCTTA. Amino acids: CASSPGWRSNTYGYTL.

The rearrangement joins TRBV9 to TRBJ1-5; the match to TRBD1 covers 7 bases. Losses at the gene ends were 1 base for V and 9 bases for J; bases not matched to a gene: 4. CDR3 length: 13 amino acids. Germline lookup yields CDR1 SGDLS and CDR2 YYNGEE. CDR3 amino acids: CASSVSPGGPQHF. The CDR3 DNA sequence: TGTGCCAGCAGCGTATCTCCAGGGGGGCCCCAGCATTTT. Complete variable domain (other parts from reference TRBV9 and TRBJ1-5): DSGVTQTPKHLITATGQRVTLRCSPRSGDLSVYWYQQSLDQGLQFLIQYYNGEERAKGNILERFSAQQFPDLHSELNLSSLELGDSALYFCASSVSPGGPQHFGDGTRLSIL.

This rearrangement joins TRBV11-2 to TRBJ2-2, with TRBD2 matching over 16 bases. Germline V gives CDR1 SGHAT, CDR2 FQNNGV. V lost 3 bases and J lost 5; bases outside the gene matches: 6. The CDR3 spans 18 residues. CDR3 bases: TGTGCCAGCAGCTTCCCGGGACTAGCGGGGGGGTTTACCGGGGAGCTGTTTTTT. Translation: CASSFPGLAGGFTGELFF.

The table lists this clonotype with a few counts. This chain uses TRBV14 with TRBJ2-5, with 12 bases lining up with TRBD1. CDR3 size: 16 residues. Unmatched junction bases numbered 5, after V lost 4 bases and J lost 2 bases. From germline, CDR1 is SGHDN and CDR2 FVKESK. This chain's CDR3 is CASSRWDRGRQETQYF. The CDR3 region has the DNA TGTGCCAGCAGCCGTTGGGACAGGGGGCGTCAAGAGACCCAGTACTTC.

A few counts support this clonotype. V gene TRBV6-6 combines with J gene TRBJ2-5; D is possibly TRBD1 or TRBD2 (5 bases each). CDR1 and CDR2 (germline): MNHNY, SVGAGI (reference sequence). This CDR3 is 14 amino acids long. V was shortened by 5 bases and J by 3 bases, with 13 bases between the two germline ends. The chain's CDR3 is CASSPEGREETQYF. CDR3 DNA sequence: TGTGCCAGCAGTCCTGAGGGGCGCGAAGAGACCCAGTACTTC.

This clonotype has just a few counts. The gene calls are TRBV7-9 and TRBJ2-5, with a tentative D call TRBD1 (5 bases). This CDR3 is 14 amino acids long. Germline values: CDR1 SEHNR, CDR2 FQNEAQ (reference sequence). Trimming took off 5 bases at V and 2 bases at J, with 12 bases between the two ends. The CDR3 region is CASSTDTGQETQYF. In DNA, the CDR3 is TGTGCCAGCAGCACGGATACAGGACAAGAGACCCAGTACTTC.

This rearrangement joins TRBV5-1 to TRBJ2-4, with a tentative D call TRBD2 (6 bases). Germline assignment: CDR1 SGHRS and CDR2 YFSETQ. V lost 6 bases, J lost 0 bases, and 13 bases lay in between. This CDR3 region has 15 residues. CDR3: CASKEGLEAKNIQYF. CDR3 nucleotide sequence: TGCGCCAGCAAGGAGGGATTGGAAGCCAAAAACATTCAGTACTTC.

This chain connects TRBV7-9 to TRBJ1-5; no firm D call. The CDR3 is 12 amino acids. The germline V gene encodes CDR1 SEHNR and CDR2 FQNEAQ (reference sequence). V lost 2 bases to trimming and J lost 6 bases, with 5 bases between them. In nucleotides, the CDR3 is TGTGCCAGCAGCTTATTCGGTCAGCCCCAGCATTTT. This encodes CASSLFGQPQHF.